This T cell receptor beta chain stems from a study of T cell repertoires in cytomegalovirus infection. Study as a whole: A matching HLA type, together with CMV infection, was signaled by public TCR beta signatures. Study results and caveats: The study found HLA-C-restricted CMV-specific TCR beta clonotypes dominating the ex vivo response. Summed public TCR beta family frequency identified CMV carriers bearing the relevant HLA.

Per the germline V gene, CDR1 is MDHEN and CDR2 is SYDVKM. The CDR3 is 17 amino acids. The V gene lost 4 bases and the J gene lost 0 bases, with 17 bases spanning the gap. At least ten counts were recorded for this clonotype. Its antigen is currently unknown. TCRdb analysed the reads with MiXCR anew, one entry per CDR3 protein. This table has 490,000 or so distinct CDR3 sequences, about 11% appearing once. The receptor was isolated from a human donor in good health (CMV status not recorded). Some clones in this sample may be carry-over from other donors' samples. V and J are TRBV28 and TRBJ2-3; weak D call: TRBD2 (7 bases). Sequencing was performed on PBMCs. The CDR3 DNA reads TGTGCCAGCAGTTCCCTGGGGGGGCGATTCAGCACAGATACGCAGTATTTT. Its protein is CASSSLGGRFSTDTQYF.